The 9 T cell receptor beta chains listed next were all sequenced from one sample in a study of response to subunit inactivated influenza vaccine (dated by TCRdb to the late 2010s). Receptor amplification or capture employed RT-PCR. The instrument was an Illumina HiSeq 2500. The public reads were run again by TCRdb, first through fastp at Q25 and then through MiXCR, and only productive beta chains were kept. Every distinct CDR3 protein forms one entry, paired with its most common genes and DNA. Here the sample has about 240,000 distinct CDR3 sequences; about 12% occur a single time. 7.8% of the sample is held by the ten biggest clonotypes. The sequences come from non-naive T cells sorted from PBMCs, collected around 15 days before vaccination. The sample's cell subset or site label is to be understood as: memory T cell fraction. These receptors came from a man aged 45 to 65 who received an inactivated influenza vaccine. Donor details come from another sample of the same person, matched by shared clones.

Worth noting for this clonotype: This sequence may be a read error, since a much larger clone differs from it by one base. CDR3 sequence reads: CIVDSGRAPAGTQYF. The CDR3 nucleotides read TGCATCGTTGATAGCGGGAGGGCACCGGCCGGGACCCAGTACTTC. This chain connects TRBV29-1 to TRBJ2-5; TRBD2 matches 11 bases. Germline CDR1 and CDR2: SQVTM and ANQGSEA. The CDR3 contains 15 residues.

The chain uses TRBV6-2 or TRBV6-3 and TRBJ1-2; D is uncertain. Looked up from germline, CDR1 is MNHEY and CDR2 is SVGEGT. V was trimmed by 6 bases and J by 4 bases, leaving 15 bases between them. The CDR3 has 14 residues. The DNA of the CDR3 is TGTGCCAGCAGCCCAGTGGTTCTATCCTATGGCTACACCTTC. This encodes CASSPVVLSYGYTF.

This chain connects TRBV5-1 to TRBJ2-2, with 8 nucleotides matching TRBD2. Looked up from germline, CDR1 is SGHRS and CDR2 is YFSETQ. The V segment lost 0 bases and the J segment 1 base; nucleotides outside the gene matches: 5. This CDR3 has 17 residues. The CDR3 sequence is CASSLAVSGKNTGELFF. CDR3 bases: TGCGCCAGCAGCTTGGCCGTTAGCGGGAAGAACACCGGGGAGCTGTTTTTT.

This clonotype has at least ten counts. The rearrangement uses TRBV28 and TRBJ2-3; 9 nucleotides align to TRBD2. Germline loops: CDR1 MDHEN, CDR2 SYDVKM. V lost 4 bases, J lost 5 bases, and 10 bases stayed unmatched. The CDR3 contains 16 residues. The CDR3 loop reads CASSSRHSGSQDTQYF. The CDR3 DNA reads TGTGCCAGCAGTTCGCGCCATAGCGGGAGTCAAGATACGCAGTATTTT. Full variable domain (missing parts from reference TRBV28 and TRBJ2-3): DVKVTQSSRYLVKRTGEKVFLECVQDMDHENMFWYRQDPGLGLRLIYFSYDVKMKEKGDIPEGYSVSREKKERFSLILESASTNQTSMYLCASSSRHSGSQDTQYFGPGTRLTVL.

About this clonotype: A much larger clone is a single base away; this may be a read error. The V call is TRBV4-3, the J call TRBJ2-1; no clear D. Germline V gene sequence: CDR1 LGHNA, CDR2 YSLEER. The CDR3 is 14 amino acids. CDR3 DNA: TGCGTCAGCAGCCCCCAGAGCTCCTACAATGAGCAGTTCTTC. The encoded protein is CVSSPQSSYNEQFF.

This clonotype was observed a single time. This chain joins TRBV28 and TRBJ2-7; D call uncertain. The germline V gene has CDR1 MDHEN and CDR2 SYDVKM. This CDR3 region has 13 residues. Trimming removed 5 bases from V and 6 bases from J, with 14 bases in between. The CDR3 region has the DNA TGTGCCAGCAGTCGGGCCGGCCCTACCGAGCAGTACTTC. It encodes CASSRAGPTEQYF. The entire variable domain, with the rest obtained from reference TRBV28 and TRBJ2-7, is as follows: DVKVTQSSRYLVKRTGEKVFLECVQDMDHENMFWYRQDPGLGLRLIYFSYDVKMKEKGDIPEGYSVSREKKERFSLILESASTNQTSMYLCASSRAGPTEQYFGPGTRLTVT.

In its sample, this clonotype was seen many times. The chain couples TRBV28 to TRBJ1-5; the D gene is possibly TRBD1 (5 bases). V lost 6 bases, J lost 3 bases, and 12 bases lay in between. Germline CDR1 and CDR2: MDHEN and SYDVKM. There are 14 residues in the CDR3. The CDR3 sequence: CASRSGPINQPQHF. The CDR3 DNA is TGTGCCAGCAGGTCGGGGCCGATCAATCAGCCCCAGCATTTT.

This rearrangement joins TRBV20-1 to TRBJ2-1, with D perhaps being TRBD1 or TRBD2 (6 bases each). Germline CDR1 reads DFQATT; CDR2 reads SNEGSKA (reference sequence). CDR3 length equals 13 residues. Trimming pared 3 bases from V and 6 bases from J, leaving 12 bases between. Written as DNA, the CDR3 is TGCAGTGCTAGTAGGGGGACTTTCAATGAGCAGTTCTTC. This codes for CSASRGTFNEQFF.

This clonotype showed up just a few times. The chain combines TRBV2 with TRBJ2-5, with 7 bases fitting TRBD1. V shed 10 bases and J 0 bases; nucleotides not matched to a gene: 11. The germline V gene has CDR1 SNHLY and CDR2 FYNNEI. The CDR3 spans 15 residues. This chain's CDR3 is CATRPGQMYQETQYF. The CDR3 nucleotides are TGTGCCACTCGCCCGGGACAGATGTACCAAGAGACCCAGTACTTC. Combining the CDR3 with reference TRBV2 and TRBJ2-5 gives the whole variable domain EPEVTQTPSHQVTQMGQEVILRCVPISNHLYFYWYRQILGQKVEFLVSFYNNEISEKSEIFDDQFSVERPDGSNFTLKIRSTKLEDSAMYFCATRPGQMYQETQYFGPGTRLLVL.